A selection of T cell receptor beta chains follows, all from one sample in a study of T cell changes during pregnancy in multiple sclerosis. The assay was immunoSEQ multiplex PCR, and TCRdb's table has in-frame clones only and misses some. The sample contains roughly 100,000 clones, around 91% of which appear only once. This material consisted of peripheral blood, taken after pregnancy. Source of these receptors: a female donor with multiple sclerosis, enrolled in a pregnancy study. The CDR3 runs from the conserved cysteine through the conserved F or W. Each record gives: clone size, D gene, V gene, J gene, CDR3 protein. The D gene is left open where the match is weak. Expanded clones are given a class, and other clones once, few, many or no size at all.

clone size: once
D gene: -
V gene: TRBV11-2
J gene: TRBJ1-1
CDR3 protein: CASSGGGGTEAFF

clone size: -
D gene: TRBD1
V gene: TRBV2
J gene: TRBJ2-7
CDR3 protein: CASSPRTGTYEQYF

clone size: -
D gene: TRBD1
V gene: TRBV6-1
J gene: TRBJ2-7
CDR3 protein: CASSPLTRGRYEQYF

clone size: few
D gene: -
V gene: TRBV9
J gene: TRBJ1-1
CDR3 protein: CASSVDQALNTEAFF

clone size: -
D gene: -
V gene: TRBV5-1
J gene: TRBJ2-1
CDR3 protein: CASSTDSHNEQFF

clone size: once
D gene: -
V gene: TRBV29-1
J gene: TRBJ1-1
CDR3 protein: CSVATGRGEAFF

clone size: -
D gene: -
V gene: TRBV7-7
J gene: TRBJ2-2
CDR3 protein: CASSFEGTGELFF

clone size: few
D gene: TRBD2
V gene: TRBV6-9
J gene: TRBJ2-5
CDR3 protein: CAILGGWETQYF

clone size: -
D gene: TRBD2
V gene: TRBV5-4
J gene: TRBJ2-2
CDR3 protein: CASSSGTSGPANTGELFF

clone size: -
D gene: TRBD1
V gene: TRBV28
J gene: TRBJ2-2
CDR3 protein: CASKTGGADTGELFF

clone size: -
D gene: -
V gene: TRBV7-3
J gene: TRBJ2-2
CDR3 protein: CASSPGQPGAGELFF

clone size: -
D gene: -
V gene: TRBV12-5
J gene: TRBJ2-2
CDR3 protein: CASGPAAKSTGELFF

clone size: once
D gene: -
V gene: TRBV18
J gene: TRBJ2-7
CDR3 protein: CASSPPAGRSYEQYF

clone size: -
D gene: TRBD1
V gene: TRBV15
J gene: TRBJ2-7
CDR3 protein: CATSRDRGQGSYEQYF

clone size: -
D gene: -
V gene: TRBV9
J gene: TRBJ2-1
CDR3 protein: CASSVGGGNTEQFF

clone size: -
D gene: TRBD1
V gene: TRBV19
J gene: TRBJ2-1
CDR3 protein: CASSRSGGTINEQFF

clone size: -
D gene: -
V gene: TRBV7-8
J gene: TRBJ2-2
CDR3 protein: CASSLQGPHGELFF

clone size: -
D gene: -
V gene: TRBV19
J gene: TRBJ2-1
CDR3 protein: CASTPMDSSYNEQFF

clone size: -
D gene: -
V gene: TRBV7-2
J gene: TRBJ2-2
CDR3 protein: CASSLEGDTGELFF

clone size: -
D gene: TRBD1
V gene: TRBV14
J gene: TRBJ2-5
CDR3 protein: CASSRTGRQETQYF

clone size: -
D gene: -
V gene: TRBV15
J gene: TRBJ1-2
CDR3 protein: CATSRDRAGGGYTF

clone size: -
D gene: TRBD1
V gene: TRBV4-2
J gene: TRBJ2-5
CDR3 protein: CASSQDGDREGETQYF

clone size: -
D gene: -
V gene: TRBV11-2
J gene: TRBJ1-1
CDR3 protein: CASSTSDGAFF

clone size: -
D gene: TRBD1
V gene: TRBV13
J gene: TRBJ1-1
CDR3 protein: CASSYDREIPEAFF

clone size: -
D gene: -
V gene: TRBV9
J gene: TRBJ2-6
CDR3 protein: CASSSPGRGNVLTF